This T cell receptor beta chain comes out of a study of cytomegalovirus exposure and HLA in healthy donors. Researchers ran the PCR with 60 Vbeta and 13 Jbeta primers. Measured with immunoSEQ multiplex PCR; TCRdb has only the in-frame clones, and not every one. This table holds some 70,000 clones, 55% to 80% found once. Germline CDR1 DFQATT, CDR2 SNEGSKA (reference sequence). With 5 bases removed from V and 3 bases from J, the gap between germline ends came to 7 bases. The CDR3 consists of 11 residues. This clone has more than one count but fewer than ten. Specimen: PBMCs. The TCR sequence derives from a woman aged 50 to 60 in good health and CMV-seronegative. The chain links TRBV20-1 to TRBJ1-2; tentatively, D is TRBD1 (5 bases). The CDR3 sequence is CSAAGDYGYTF. CDR3 nucleotides: TGCAGTGCTGCGGGGGACTATGGCTACACCTTC.